The T cell receptor (beta chain) under discussion was sequenced for a study of early T cells in non-severe SARS-CoV-2 infection. Study in general: Chains stayed unpaired after sequencing of bulk RNA from unsorted whole blood.

TCRdb analysed the 5' RACE reads with MiXCR anew, one entry per CDR3 protein. Of some 25,000 distinct CDR3 sequences listed, around 5.9% are singletons. Germline lookup yields CDR1 MNHEY and CDR2 SMNVEV (reference sequence). The CDR3 sequence is 14 residues long. Trimming removed 6 bases from V and 8 bases from J, with 18 bases in between. This clonotype was counted many times. The chain employs TRBV27 and TRBJ2-3, with D perhaps TRBD1 (5 bases). Sequenced input: whole blood. The clonotype comes from an adult who was a healthcare worker with PCR-confirmed SARS-CoV-2 infection or an uninfected control (not recorded which). CDR3: CASSHSSRQPTQYF. In DNA, the CDR3 is TGTGCCAGCAGCCATTCTTCTAGACAGCCTACGCAGTATTTT.